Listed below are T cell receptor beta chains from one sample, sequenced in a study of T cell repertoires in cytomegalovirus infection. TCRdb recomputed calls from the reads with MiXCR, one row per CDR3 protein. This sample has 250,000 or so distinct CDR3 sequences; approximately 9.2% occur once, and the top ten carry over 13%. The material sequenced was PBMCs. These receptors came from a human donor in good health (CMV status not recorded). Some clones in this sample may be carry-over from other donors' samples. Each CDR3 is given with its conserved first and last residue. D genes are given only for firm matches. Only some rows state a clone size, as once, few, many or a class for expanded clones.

TGTGCCAGCAGGCAACCCAACAGGGCACTGAACACTGAAGCTTTCTTT | CASRQPNRALNTEAFF | many | TRBJ1-1 | - | TRBV7-2
TGTGCCAGCCAAGGACCGGGGCAGAACACTGAAGCTTTCTTT | CASQGPGQNTEAFF | many | TRBJ1-1 | - | TRBV7-2
TGTGCCATCGCGTTCAGGGACGATCAGCCCCAGCATTTT | CAIAFRDDQPQHF | many | TRBJ1-5 | - | TRBV10-3
TGCAGTGCTAGATCGGCGATGATGAACACTGAAGCTTTCTTT | CSARSAMMNTEAFF | - | TRBJ1-1 | - | TRBV20-1
TGTGCCAGCTGGGAGAGGAATGAGCAGTTCTTC | CASWERNEQFF | many | TRBJ2-1 | - | TRBV5-4
TGTGCCAGCAGCTTAGTGTCCTTGACAGGGACCCTGAACACTGAAGCTTTCTTT | CASSLVSLTGTLNTEAFF | many | TRBJ1-1 | TRBD1 | TRBV7-2
TGTGCCAGCAGCGTAGTCATGGGGACCGGGGAGCTGTTTTTT | CASSVVMGTGELFF | many | TRBJ2-2 | - | TRBV7-8
TGTGCCAGCAGCCCGACCCTCTCTGGAAACACCATATATTTT | CASSPTLSGNTIYF | many | TRBJ1-3 | - | TRBV14
TGCGCCAGCAGCAAGACAGAACCTGGAAACACCATATATTTT | CASSKTEPGNTIYF | - | TRBJ1-3 | - | TRBV4-1
TGTGCCAGCAGCATGGGACTAGCAAAGGCAGAGACCCAGTACTTC | CASSMGLAKAETQYF | many | TRBJ2-5 | TRBD2 | TRBV7-2
TGCAGTGCCGACGAGATCCGGGAGCAGTACTTC | CSADEIREQYF | few | TRBJ2-7 | - | TRBV20-1
TGTGCCAGCAGTCTAGGAGGGTCGACTTACGATGGCTACACCTTC | CASSLGGSTYDGYTF | many | TRBJ1-2 | - | TRBV12-3/TRBV12-4
TGTGCCAGCAGCCGCCGGGTTGGGGAGGACACTGAAGCTTTCTTT | CASSRRVGEDTEAFF | many | TRBJ1-1 | - | TRBV7-2